Shown below are 30 T cell receptor beta chains from a single sample sequenced in a study of shared clonotypes between healthy human individuals. Method: immunoSEQ multiplex PCR; TCRdb's copy keeps in-frame clones and lacks some. The sample consists of 2 million to 2.5 million clones, under 95% of them appearing once. Sequenced: naive CD4+ T cells from PBMCs. The subset is: CD45RA+ positively selected. Receptors were obtained from a man aged 18 to 35 in good health. Some clones in this sample may be carry-over from other donors' samples.

This clone was detected once. The chain is built from TRBV28 and TRBJ1-4, with a weak D call TRBD1 (5 bases). The CDR3 runs to 16 residues. Germline V CDR1 and CDR2: MDHEN, SYDVKM. With 6 bases removed from V and 5 bases from J, the gap between germline ends came to 19 bases. The CDR3 DNA reads TGTGCCAGCAGCCGCTATCCGGGGCGGTCGAATGAAAAACTGTTTTTT. Amino acids: CASSRYPGRSNEKLFF.

The J gene is TRBJ2-3, the V gene TRBV27, with 12 positions matching TRBD2. The CDR3 runs to 16 residues. The junction had 4 bases not matched to a gene; V was cut back by 6 bases and J by 0 bases. CDR1 is MNHEY and CDR2 is SMNVEV in the germline V gene (reference sequence). Written as DNA, the CDR3 is TGTGCCAGCAGACTAGCGGGAGGCGTGAGCACAGATACGCAGTATTTT. Its translation: CASRLAGGVSTDTQYF.

The chain has TRBV25-1 and TRBJ1-4; D gene uncertain. The CDR3 sequence is 12 residues long. V shed 5 bases and J shed 8 bases, with 9 bases lying between them. Germline CDR1 is MGHDK and CDR2 is SYGVNS. The CDR3 DNA is TGTGCCAGCAGTCGTGTGGGCGAAAAACTGTTTTTT. Translating gives CASSRVGEKLFF.

This clone showed up just once. The rearrangement uses TRBV5-5 and TRBJ1-1; 7 bases line up with TRBD1. This CDR3 is built from 14 residues. Germline V gene data show CDR1 as SGHKS and CDR2 as YYEKEE (reference sequence). The ends lost 0 bases at V and 6 bases at J; junction bases unmatched: 5. The CDR3 spells CASSLAPGGPEAFF. CDR3 nucleotide sequence: TGTGCCAGCAGCTTGGCTCCAGGGGGGCCTGAAGCTTTCTTT.

The chain links TRBV9 to TRBJ2-3, with D perhaps assigned TRBD1 or TRBD2 (5 bases each). Trimming shortened V by 1 base and J by 0 bases, and 12 bases separated the two germline ends. Germline CDR1 and CDR2: SGDLS and YYNGEE. The CDR3 consists of 16 residues. This chain's CDR3 is CASSVSTERSTDTQYF. The DNA for the CDR3 is TGTGCCAGCAGCGTATCGACAGAGCGGAGCACAGATACGCAGTATTTT.

The chain has TRBV29-1 and TRBJ2-3; 13 bases align to TRBD2. Trimming cost V 3 bases and J 5 bases; bases outside gene matches: 5. The V gene's germline CDR1 is SQVTM and CDR2 ANQGSEA. The CDR3 runs to 15 residues. The CDR3 region is CSVDRTSGSGDTQYF. Here the CDR3 DNA reads TGCAGCGTTGACAGGACTAGCGGGAGCGGAGATACGCAGTATTTT.

The CDR3 region is CASSSTGIGTGELFF. The CDR3 DNA sequence: TGTGCCAGTAGTAGTACAGGGATAGGCACCGGGGAGCTGTTTTTT. The chain uses TRBV19 and TRBJ2-2, with TRBD1 as a possible D gene (6 bases). V was pared by 4 bases and J by 4 bases, with 13 bases between. The germline V gene has CDR1 LNHDA and CDR2 SQIVND (reference sequence). The CDR3 has 15 residues.

The chain has TRBV11-3 and TRBJ2-5, with a possible D match to TRBD2 (5 bases). Trimming took off 2 bases at V and 5 bases at J, with 9 bases between the two ends. Germline V gene data show CDR1 as SGHNT and CDR2 as YENEEA. This CDR3 region has 13 residues. CDR3 DNA: TGTGCCAGCAGCTTATCGTCGGGGGAGACCCAGTACTTC. Its protein product is CASSLSSGETQYF.

The rearrangement links TRBV19 to TRBJ2-7; 9 bases line up with TRBD1. From germline, CDR1 is LNHDA and CDR2 SQIVND (reference sequence). V was pared by 3 bases and J by 6 bases, with 15 bases of the junction left unmatched. The CDR3 consists of 17 residues. The CDR3 DNA sequence: TGTGCCAGTAGTATTAAGGGACAGGGTGAAGTGGGCCGCGAGCAGTACTTC. Its protein product is CASSIKGQGEVGREQYF.

J is TRBJ2-3 and V is TRBV27; tentative D call: TRBD2 (7 bases). CDR1 is MNHEY, CDR2 SMNVEV, per germline (reference sequence). CDR3 length equals 15 residues. V was cut by 4 bases and J by 0 bases, with 11 bases left in between. CDR3 region: CASSSRGPSTDTQYF. The CDR3 nucleotides read TGTGCCAGCAGTTCGCGGGGGCCAAGCACAGATACGCAGTATTTT.

To note about this clone: Other DNA sequences in the sample encode the same CDR3. This sequence joins TRBV4-1 and TRBJ1-5; D is ambiguous. Looked up from germline, CDR1 is MGHRA and CDR2 is YSYEKL. This CDR3 is 13 amino acids long. The V gene lost 0 bases and the J gene lost 5 bases, with 5 bases spanning the gap. CDR3: CASSQDRDQPQHF. CDR3 sequence (DNA): TGCGCCAGCAGCCAAGATCGGGATCAGCCCCAGCATTTT.

The J gene is TRBJ1-2, the V gene TRBV7-9; weak D call: TRBD1 (6 bases). Germline-derived CDR1 and CDR2 are SEHNR and FQNEAQ (reference sequence). The CDR3 is 13 amino acids. The germline V and J ends were trimmed by 5 bases and 7 bases, with 14 bases remaining between them. The CDR3 DNA reads as TGTGCCAGCAGCAACACAGGGTTTCTTGGCTACACCTTC. Amino acid sequence: CASSNTGFLGYTF.

V and J are TRBV2 and TRBJ1-3; a possible D gene is TRBD1 (6 bases). The germline V gene has CDR1 SNHLY and CDR2 FYNNEI. This CDR3 is built from 16 residues. Trimming stripped 7 bases from V and 5 bases from J, with 21 bases between. CDR3 sequence: CASNGGLGRGRNTIYF. DNA of the CDR3: TGTGCCAGCAATGGGGGATTGGGCAGGGGAAGAAACACCATATATTTT.

The genes are TRBV5-1 and TRBJ1-6, with 9 bases fitting TRBD1. Looked up from germline, CDR1 is SGHRS and CDR2 is YFSETQ. V gave up 3 bases and J gave up 9 bases; unmatched junction bases: 7. This CDR3 is 15 amino acids long. The DNA for the CDR3 is TGCGCCAGCAGCTCCCAGGGACAGGGTTCTTCACCCCTCCACTTT. Amino acid sequence: CASSSQGQGSSPLHF.

The V call is TRBV5-1, the J call TRBJ2-1; the D gene could be TRBD1 or TRBD2 (6 bases each). The V gene's germline CDR1 is SGHRS and CDR2 YFSETQ. The CDR3 length is 15 residues. The V end lost 4 bases, the J end lost 3 bases, and 14 bases lay between the germline ends. CDR3 amino acids: CASSEGGQGYNEQFF. CDR3 DNA: TGCGCCAGCAGCGAGGGGGGACAAGGCTACAATGAGCAGTTCTTC.

The rearrangement uses TRBV2 and TRBJ1-1; D might be TRBD1 (6 bases). CDR1 and CDR2 from the germline V gene are SNHLY and FYNNEI. This CDR3 comprises 14 residues. V lost 5 bases and J lost 7, with 17 bases in between. The CDR3 nucleotides read TGTGCCAGCAGTAAGTACAGGGAGATCCGTGAAGCTTTCTTT. Translated, it gives CASSKYREIREAFF.

The chain has TRBV28 and TRBJ1-5; 8 bases are a match to TRBD1. CDR3 size: 12 residues. Germline V gene data show CDR1 as MDHEN and CDR2 as SYDVKM. J lost 6 bases, V lost 11 bases, and 6 bases had no gene match. CDR3 in amino acids: CAGGRGLQPQHF. For the CDR3, the DNA is TGTGCCGGAGGCAGGGGGCTTCAGCCCCAGCATTTT.

The chain recombines TRBV5-1 with TRBJ1-4; TRBD1 agrees at 8 bases. CDR1 SGHRS and CDR2 YFSETQ come from the germline V gene. The CDR3 consists of 14 residues. V lost 4 bases, J lost 5 bases, and 4 bases stayed unmatched. CDR3 sequence: CASSTGQDNEKLFF. CDR3 bases: TGCGCCAGCAGCACGGGACAGGACAATGAAAAACTGTTTTTT.

Details on this clone: This specimen includes other DNA sequences encoding the same CDR3. This chain uses TRBV28 with TRBJ1-5; D might be TRBD1 (6 bases). From germline, CDR1 is MDHEN and CDR2 SYDVKM. V was clipped by 6 bases and J by 2 bases, with 11 bases between them. The CDR3 is made up of 14 amino acids. The chain's CDR3 is CASSPGGGNQPQHF. In DNA form, the CDR3 reads TGTGCCAGCAGCCCGGGGGGCGGCAATCAGCCCCAGCATTTT. The full variable domain, with the rest looked up from reference TRBV28 and TRBJ1-5, is DVKVTQSSRYLVKRTGEKVFLECVQDMDHENMFWYRQDPGLGLRLIYFSYDVKMKEKGDIPEGYSVSREKKERFSLILESASTNQTSMYLCASSPGGGNQPQHFGDGTRLSIL.

The chain recombines TRBV5-6 with TRBJ2-2; D gene ambiguous. V was trimmed by 0 bases and J by 5 bases, leaving 11 bases between them. The CDR3 has 15 residues. Germline loops: CDR1 SGHDT, CDR2 YYEEEE. CDR3 region: CASSLVPGLTGELFF. CDR3 nucleotides: TGTGCCAGCAGCTTGGTGCCAGGCCTAACCGGGGAGCTGTTTTTT.

Comment on this clone: Additional DNA sequences in this sample encode the identical CDR3. The rearrangement joins TRBV12-5 to TRBJ1-1; TRBD1 might be the D (5 bases). Germline V gene data show CDR1 as LGHNT and CDR2 as FRNRAP. The CDR3 consists of 13 residues. The V gene lost 6 bases and the J gene lost 4 bases, with 12 bases spanning the gap. The CDR3 reads CASGLGGGTEAFF. CDR3 DNA sequence: TGTGCTAGTGGCCTGGGCGGGGGCACTGAAGCTTTCTTT.

The chain uses TRBV28 and TRBJ2-6; D not resolved. The CDR3 runs to 13 residues. Germline assignment: CDR1 MDHEN and CDR2 SYDVKM. Deletions cut 7 bases from V and 0 bases from J, with 4 bases between. CDR3 in amino acids: CASTNSGANVLTF. CDR3 bases: TGTGCCAGCACAAACTCTGGGGCCAACGTCCTGACTTTC.

The rearrangement links TRBV28 to TRBJ1-2; D might be TRBD1 (5 bases). The germline V gene encodes CDR1 MDHEN and CDR2 SYDVKM. The CDR3 sequence is 14 residues long. V shed 2 bases and J shed 4 bases, with 11 bases lying between them. As DNA, the CDR3 is TGTGCCAGCAGTTTAGGGGCCGGGGGCTATGGCTACACCTTC. Its translation: CASSLGAGGYGYTF.

The genes are TRBV7-2 and TRBJ1-5; D is unresolved. V was cut by 5 bases and J by 10 bases, with 15 bases left in between. Germline CDR1 SGHTA, CDR2 FQGNSA. CDR3 length equals 13 residues. The CDR3 nucleotides read TGTGCCAGCAGCACCTCCCCTAGTGTCCCCCAGCATTTT. Its protein is CASSTSPSVPQHF.

The CDR3 DNA follows: TGTGCCAGTAGTATAGGACAGGGTTCAGATACGCAGTATTTT. Translation: CASSIGQGSDTQYF. This chain connects TRBV19 to TRBJ2-3; 7 bases agree with TRBD1. CDR1 and CDR2 from the germline V gene are LNHDA and SQIVND (reference sequence). Trimming at V came to 1 base and at J to 4 bases, leaving 2 bases not matched to a gene. The CDR3 length is 14 residues. The full variable domain, with the rest looked up from reference TRBV19 and TRBJ2-3, is DGGITQSPKYLFRKEGQNVTLSCEQNLNHDAMYWYRQDPGQGLRLIYYSQIVNDFQKGDIAEGYSVSREKKESFPLTVTSAQKNPTAFYLCASSIGQGSDTQYFGPGTRLTVL.

The V and J genes are TRBV29-1 and TRBJ2-7; tentatively, D is TRBD2 (6 bases). V lost 6 bases to trimming and J lost 6 bases, with 12 bases between them. CDR3 length: 11 amino acids. Germline V CDR1 and CDR2: SQVTM, ANQGSEA. The CDR3 protein is CSVGSGSEQYF. In DNA form, the CDR3 reads TGCAGCGTCGGGTCCGGGAGCGAGCAGTACTTC.

The rearrangement joins TRBV9 to TRBJ1-2; D is unclear. The CDR3 loop spans 14 amino acids. Germline assignment: CDR1 SGDLS and CDR2 YYNGEE. The V and J ends lost 3 bases and 2 bases respectively, with 11 bases between them. The CDR3 is CASSAQMSNYGYTF. The CDR3, as DNA: TGTGCCAGCAGCGCGCAGATGAGCAACTATGGCTACACCTTC.

The rearrangement joins TRBV18 to TRBJ2-1, with 7 nucleotides matching TRBD1. Germline lookup yields CDR1 KGHSH and CDR2 LQKENI. Trimming at V came to 2 bases and at J to 6 bases, leaving 7 bases not matched to a gene. This CDR3 region has 15 residues. CDR3 amino acids: CASSPGWAGGNEQFF. CDR3 bases: TGTGCCAGCTCACCAGGGTGGGCAGGGGGCAATGAGCAGTTCTTC.

This chain links TRBV30 with TRBJ2-2, with a weak D call TRBD1 (6 bases). The CDR3 totals 15 residues. V was clipped by 1 base and J by 4 bases, with 13 bases between them. Germline V gene lookup returns CDR1 GTSNPN and CDR2 SVGIG (reference sequence). CDR3 in amino acids: CAWSAGQGPTGELFF. The CDR3 DNA follows: TGTGCCTGGAGTGCAGGGCAGGGGCCCACCGGGGAGCTGTTTTTT.

The V gene is TRBV5-6, the J gene TRBJ2-6, with 8 nucleotides matching TRBD1. Germline V gene data show CDR1 as SGHDT and CDR2 as YYEEEE. Trimming took 3 bases from V and 1 from J; bases not matched to a gene: 6. CDR3 length: 17 residues. CDR3 amino acids: CASSSDRGDSGANVLTF. CDR3 bases: TGTGCCAGCAGCTCCGACAGGGGAGATTCTGGGGCCAACGTCCTGACTTTC.